Below are 29 T cell receptor beta chains sequenced from a single sample in a study of blood T cell repertoires in COVID-19. TCRdb's copy holds only in-frame clones and misses some; the assay was immunoSEQ multiplex PCR. The sample lists around 250,000 clones; about four fifths were seen once. Source material: peripheral blood. These TCRs come from a woman in her 40s who had recovered from COVID-19.

This clone was seen repeatedly, ten times or more. The V and J genes are TRBV6-2 or TRBV6-3 and TRBJ2-7; the D gene is possibly TRBD2 (5 bases). The length of the CDR3 is 15 residues. Trimming removed 0 bases at V and 3 bases at J, with 12 bases between. CDR1 MNHEY and CDR2 SVGEGT come from the germline V gene. The CDR3 loop is CASSYSGLANYEQYF. The CDR3 DNA follows: TGTGCCAGCAGTTACTCTGGTCTAGCCAACTACGAGCAGTACTTC.

The rearrangement uses TRBV28 and TRBJ2-7; 8 positions match TRBD1. Germline CDR1 reads MDHEN; CDR2 reads SYDVKM. This CDR3 is 16 amino acids long. The V segment lost 5 bases and the J segment 1 base; nucleotides outside the gene matches: 10. CDR3 coding DNA: TGTGCCAGCAGTCTCCCTTGGACAGGGACATCCTACGAGCAGTACTTC. This translates into CASSLPWTGTSYEQYF.

V usage is TRBV27 and J usage is TRBJ2-3; D perhaps matches TRBD2 (6 bases). This CDR3 spans 15 amino acids. Germline V gene sequence: CDR1 MNHEY, CDR2 SMNVEV (reference sequence). The V and J ends lost 6 bases and 3 bases respectively, with 16 bases between them. In nucleotides, the CDR3 is TGTGCCAGCAGGAGGAAGAGCGGGCCTACAGATACGCAGTATTTT. Its protein product is CASRRKSGPTDTQYF.

The chain carries TRBV11-3 and TRBJ2-1; D is possibly TRBD2 (6 bases). This CDR3 is 15 amino acids long. Germline CDR1 SGHNT, CDR2 YENEEA. Trimming removed 6 bases from V and 6 bases from J, with 18 bases in between. The DNA of the CDR3 is TGTGCCAGCAGTCCAGGACTACTCCGGGGCAATGAGCAGTTCTTC. Its translation: CASSPGLLRGNEQFF.

V usage is TRBV7-3 and J usage is TRBJ2-1; TRBD2 agrees at 14 bases. Trimming removed 5 bases from V and 6 bases from J; junction bases left unmatched: 6. Germline CDR1 SGHTA, CDR2 FQGTGA. The CDR3 has 16 residues. The CDR3 sequence is CASSRMGLAGVNEQFF. CDR3 nucleotide sequence: TGTGCCAGCAGCCGTATGGGACTAGCGGGGGTCAATGAGCAGTTCTTC.

This sequence joins TRBV7-9 and TRBJ2-7; 10 bases line up with TRBD1. In germline, CDR1 is SEHNR, CDR2 FQNEAQ (reference sequence). Trimming at V came to 4 bases and at J to 5 bases, leaving 11 bases not matched to a gene. This CDR3 spans 16 amino acids. The CDR3: CASSSAWGDRGHEQYF. In nucleotides, the CDR3 is TGTGCCAGCAGCTCAGCTTGGGGGGACAGGGGCCACGAGCAGTACTTC. The whole variable domain, remainder taken from reference TRBV7-9 and TRBJ2-7, is DTGVSQNPRHKITKRGQNVTFRCDPISEHNRLYWYRQTLGQGPEFLTYFQNEAQLEKSRLLSDRFSAERPKGSFSTLEIQRTEQGDSAMYLCASSSAWGDRGHEQYFGPGTRLTVT.

CDR3 residues: CAYHRGEADTQYF. The CDR3 DNA reads TGTGCCTACCACAGGGGAGAGGCAGATACGCAGTATTTT. The chain recombines TRBV30 with TRBJ2-3, with 7 positions matching TRBD1. Germline-derived CDR1 and CDR2 are GTSNPN and SVGIG (reference sequence). The CDR3 extends over 13 amino acids. The V segment lost 7 bases and the J segment 4 bases; nucleotides outside the gene matches: 8. Looking up the rest from reference TRBV30 and TRBJ2-3 gives the full variable domain: SQTIHQWPATLVQPVGSPLSLECTVEGTSNPNLYWYRQAAGRGLQLLFYSVGIGQISSEVPQNLSASRPQDRQFILSSKKLLLSDSGFYLCAYHRGEADTQYFGPGTRLTVL.

The J gene is TRBJ2-7, the V gene TRBV5-5; possibly TRBD1 for D (5 bases). CDR3 length equals 14 residues. Germline V gene sequence: CDR1 SGHKS, CDR2 YYEKEE (reference sequence). The ends were cut back, 1 base at V and 5 bases at J, with 13 bases in the middle. DNA of the CDR3: TGTGCCAGCAGCTTGTTTTTACAGGACAACGAGCAGTACTTC. Its translation: CASSLFLQDNEQYF. Drawing the rest from reference TRBV5-5 and TRBJ2-7, the complete variable domain is DAGVTQSPTHLIKTRGQQVTLRCSPISGHKSVSWYQQVLGQGPQFIFQYYEKEERGRGNFPDRFSARQFPNYSSELNVNALLLGDSALYLCASSLFLQDNEQYFGPGTRLTVT.

V usage is TRBV6-1 and J usage is TRBJ1-5; 7 nucleotides agree with TRBD1. The CDR3 length is 15 residues. Per the germline V gene, CDR1 is MNHNS and CDR2 is SASEGT. V was pared by 2 bases and J by 5 bases, with 6 bases of the junction left unmatched. CDR3 sequence (DNA): TGTGCCAGCAGTGAAATCACAGGGGCGTATCAGCCCCAGCATTTT. Translating gives CASSEITGAYQPQHF.

The V gene is TRBV6-1, the J gene TRBJ2-5; D is unresolved. V was pared by 2 bases and J by 4 bases, with 11 bases between. The length of the CDR3 is 14 residues. The germline V gene has CDR1 MNHNS and CDR2 SASEGT. This chain's CDR3 is CASSENPAGETQYF. The CDR3 coding sequence is TGTGCCAGCAGTGAAAATCCCGCCGGAGAGACCCAGTACTTC.

The rearrangement uses TRBV19 and TRBJ1-5; D might be TRBD1 (6 bases). In germline, CDR1 is LNHDA, CDR2 SQIVND (reference sequence). The CDR3 covers 17 residues. Trimming left V 3 bases short and J 4 bases short, with 19 bases between. Here the CDR3 reads CASSMFGISTGNQPQHF. The CDR3 region has the DNA TGTGCCAGTAGTATGTTCGGAATATCGACAGGTAATCAGCCCCAGCATTTT.

This clone was seen a handful of times. The V and J genes are TRBV5-1 and TRBJ1-6, with TRBD1 as a possible D gene (6 bases). This CDR3 is 18 amino acids long. With 2 bases removed from V and 4 bases from J, the gap between germline ends came to 19 bases. CDR1 is SGHRS, CDR2 YFSETQ, per germline. The CDR3 nucleotides read TGCGCCAGCAGCTTAAATGTAGGGGGGGCTACATATAATTCACCCCTCCACTTT. It is translated as CASSLNVGGATYNSPLHF.

A note on this clone: This clone may be a read error of a much larger clone one base away. Additional DNA sequences in this sample encode the identical CDR3. CDR3 amino acids: CASSLTDTQYF. In DNA form, the CDR3 reads TGTGCCAGCAGCCTAACAGATACGCAGTATTTT. The chain carries TRBV28 and TRBJ2-3; D not certain. Germline CDR1 and CDR2: MDHEN and SYDVKM. The CDR3 consists of 11 residues. V was pared by 6 bases and J by 3 bases, with 4 bases between.

V and J are TRBV28 and TRBJ1-2; D gene unclear. The germline V gene encodes CDR1 MDHEN and CDR2 SYDVKM. The CDR3 covers 15 residues. Trimming removed 4 bases at V and 3 bases at J, with 15 bases between. The CDR3 loop reads CASSSGTSTYYGYTF. The CDR3 bases are TGTGCCAGCAGTTCGGGTACATCTACTTACTATGGCTACACCTTC.

J is TRBJ2-1 and V is TRBV7-9, with 9 bases fitting TRBD1. The CDR3 contains 13 residues. The trim removed 5 bases at V and 6 bases at J, leaving 2 bases unmatched. The germline gives CDR1 SEHNR, CDR2 FQNEAQ (reference sequence). The CDR3 is CASSRDRVNEQFF. CDR3 nucleotide sequence: TGTGCCAGCAGCCGGGACAGGGTCAATGAGCAGTTCTTC.

The V and J genes are TRBV29-1 and TRBJ1-6; D might be TRBD1 (6 bases). This CDR3 is built from 13 residues. The germline gives CDR1 SQVTM, CDR2 ANQGSEA. Trimming removed 6 bases at V and 10 bases at J, with 16 bases between. The DNA of the CDR3 is TGCAGCGTAAGGACAGCCCGGGGATCACCCCTCCACTTT. Translation gives CSVRTARGSPLHF.

The V and J genes are TRBV5-1 and TRBJ1-1, with 8 bases lining up with TRBD1. The V gene end was trimmed by 6 bases and the J gene end by 3 bases; junction bases not matched to a gene: 7. This CDR3 has 14 amino acids. CDR1 and CDR2 (germline): SGHRS, YFSETQ. Here the CDR3 reads CASTPGGPHTEAFF. CDR3 DNA: TGCGCCAGCACCCCAGGGGGCCCCCACACTGAAGCTTTCTTT.

CDR3 sequence reads: CASSPGTAYNEQFF. In nucleotides, the CDR3 is TGTGCCAGCAGCCCTGGGACAGCCTACAATGAGCAGTTCTTC. The chain joins TRBV7-9 to TRBJ2-1; 7 bases map to TRBD1. V shed 5 bases, J shed 2 bases, and the junction held 3 bases outside the gene matches. CDR3 length equals 14 residues. Looked up from germline, CDR1 is SEHNR and CDR2 is FQNEAQ (reference sequence).

The V call is TRBV2, the J call TRBJ1-4, with 10 bases fitting TRBD1. The junction had 3 bases not matched to a gene; V was cut back by 8 bases and J by 6 bases. CDR1 and CDR2 from the germline V gene are SNHLY and FYNNEI. The CDR3 has 13 amino acids. CDR3 sequence: CASGQGGDEKLFF. For the CDR3, the DNA is TGTGCCAGCGGACAGGGGGGAGATGAAAAACTGTTTTTT.

The chain combines TRBV11-3 with TRBJ1-6; perhaps TRBD1 as D (6 bases). Between the trimmed V and J ends, which lost 5 bases and 10 bases, there was a span of 18 bases. Germline V CDR1 and CDR2: SGHNT, YENEEA. The CDR3 sequence is 15 residues long. The CDR3 bases are TGTGCCAGCAGCCGACTGTCGGGGGGGCGATCACCCCTCCACTTT. Its translation is CASSRLSGGRSPLHF.

This rearrangement joins TRBV5-5 to TRBJ2-7; 9 positions agree with TRBD2. Germline trimming cut 1 base from V and 1 base from J; bases unmatched to any gene: 6. The CDR3 extends over 16 amino acids. CDR1 and CDR2 from the germline V gene are SGHKS and YYEKEE (reference sequence). CDR3 bases: TGTGCCAGCAGCTTGATCGCAGCGGGGGGTTCCTACGAGCAGTACTTC. Its translation: CASSLIAAGGSYEQYF.

The chain combines TRBV10-3 with TRBJ1-3, with TRBD1 matching over 7 bases. V shed 10 bases, J shed 4 bases, and the junction held 10 bases outside the gene matches. This CDR3 contains 14 residues. From germline, CDR1 is ENHRY and CDR2 SYGVKD. The CDR3 spells CATNEGARGNTIYF. CDR3 coding DNA: TGTGCCACGAATGAGGGGGCGAGGGGAAACACCATATATTTT.

This clone was seen just once. The chain combines TRBV3-1 (or the pseudogene TRBV3-2) with TRBJ1-6; weak D call: TRBD1 (5 bases). CDR1 is LGHDT, CDR2 YNNKEL, per germline (reference sequence). V lost 0 bases, J lost 0 bases, and 9 bases lay in between. The CDR3 is 17 residues long. CDR3 nucleotide sequence: TGTGCCAGCAGCCAAGATAGCGGGGGCTCCTATAATTCACCCCTCCACTTT. It specifies CASSQDSGGSYNSPLHF.

V gene TRBV28 combines with J gene TRBJ2-6; D possibly corresponds to TRBD2 (6 bases). The CDR3 has 17 amino acids. With 6 bases removed from V and 0 bases from J, the gap between germline ends came to 15 bases. Germline V CDR1 and CDR2: MDHEN, SYDVKM. CDR3 bases: TGTGCCAGCAGCCTCCCGGAGGGAATCTCTGGGGCCAACGTCCTGACTTTC. Its protein product is CASSLPEGISGANVLTF.

This chain uses TRBV19 with TRBJ1-6, with 8 bases identical to TRBD1. From germline, CDR1 is LNHDA and CDR2 SQIVND (reference sequence). Trimming at V came to 6 bases and at J to 10 bases, leaving 11 bases not matched to a gene. CDR3 length: 15 amino acids. In DNA, the CDR3 is TGTGCCAGTAGCCATATGGCCAGGGGGCAGTCACCCCTCCACTTT. Translated, it gives CASSHMARGQSPLHF. Full variable domain (outside the CDR3, taken from reference TRBV19 and TRBJ1-6): DGGITQSPKYLFRKEGQNVTLSCEQNLNHDAMYWYRQDPGQGLRLIYYSQIVNDFQKGDIAEGYSVSREKKESFPLTVTSAQKNPTAFYLCASSHMARGQSPLHFGNGTRLTVT.

The chain recombines TRBV5-1 with TRBJ1-2; D is undetermined. The CDR3 runs 14 residues. Germline values: CDR1 SGHRS, CDR2 YFSETQ. With 0 bases removed from V and 2 bases from J, the gap between germline ends came to 8 bases. The CDR3 DNA is TGCGCCAGCAGCTTGGGGGTCGGGAACTATGGCTACACCTTC. The encoded protein is CASSLGVGNYGYTF.

The chain uses TRBV18 and TRBJ2-2, with 7 positions matching TRBD2. Trimming removed 3 bases from V and 4 bases from J; junction bases left unmatched: 5. Germline V lookup: CDR1 KGHSH, CDR2 LQKENI. This CDR3 spans 15 amino acids. CDR3 sequence reads: CASSPASGFTGELFF. The CDR3 DNA reads TGTGCCAGCTCACCGGCTAGCGGATTCACCGGGGAGCTGTTTTTT.

The rearrangement joins TRBV3-1 (or the pseudogene TRBV3-2) to TRBJ2-6; D perhaps matches TRBD1 (5 bases). This CDR3 is built from 17 residues. From germline, CDR1 is LGHDT and CDR2 YNNKEL (reference sequence). Trimming took 5 bases from V and 0 from J, leaving 14 bases between them. The CDR3 region is CASSYPGSLSGANVLTF. The CDR3 DNA reads TGTGCCAGCAGCTACCCAGGGTCCCTCTCTGGGGCCAACGTCCTGACTTTC.

The CDR3 loop is CASSLWGWDSPLHF. CDR3 bases: TGTGCCAGCAGCTTATGGGGCTGGGATTCACCCCTCCACTTT. V gene TRBV7-9 combines with J gene TRBJ1-6, with a possible D match to TRBD1 (5 bases). CDR1 SEHNR and CDR2 FQNEAQ come from the germline V gene (reference sequence). The length of the CDR3 is 14 residues. Trimming pared 2 bases from V and 8 bases from J, leaving 10 bases between.